These 28 T cell receptor beta chains came from one sample sequenced in a study of monozygotic twins with cystic fibrosis. The assay was immunoSEQ multiplex PCR, and TCRdb's table has in-frame clones only and misses some. The sample contains just over 35,000 clones, 75% to 95% of which appear only once. The material sequenced was blood. These receptors were taken from a boy younger than 10 with cystic fibrosis.

The rearrangement joins TRBV18 to TRBJ1-4, with D unclear. V gave up 2 bases and J gave up 2 bases, with 12 bases separating them. This CDR3 spans 16 amino acids. CDR1 and CDR2 (germline): KGHSH, LQKENI. The DNA of the CDR3 is TGTGCCAGCTCACCAGGGGATTTAGGTACTAATGAAAAACTGTTTTTT. Protein sequence: CASSPGDLGTNEKLFF.

CDR3 DNA: TGTGCCAGTAGATCGGGGGGACAGGGGAGTACTGAAGCTTTCTTT. Translation gives CASRSGGQGSTEAFF. The chain uses TRBV19 and TRBJ1-1, with 10 bases matching TRBD1. V lost 6 bases, J lost 5 bases, and 9 bases stayed unmatched. In germline, CDR1 is LNHDA, CDR2 SQIVND (reference sequence). This CDR3 spans 15 amino acids.

The sample holds a few counts of this clone. The rearrangement links TRBV19 to TRBJ2-7; unclear D gene. There are 11 residues in the CDR3. Germline V lookup: CDR1 LNHDA, CDR2 SQIVND (reference sequence). V lost 1 base to trimming and J lost 4 bases, with 2 bases between them. The CDR3 is CASSIGYEQYF. The CDR3 nucleotides read TGTGCCAGTAGTATAGGGTACGAGCAGTACTTC.

This clone has just one count. The chain carries TRBV5-1 and TRBJ1-2; 10 bases are a match to TRBD1. The CDR3 covers 14 residues. The V gene's germline CDR1 is SGHRS and CDR2 YFSETQ. The V segment lost 4 bases and the J segment 2 bases; nucleotides outside the gene matches: 2. The CDR3 region is CASSQGQGNYGYTF. CDR3 DNA: TGCGCCAGCAGCCAGGGACAGGGGAACTATGGCTACACCTTC.

V gene TRBV10-1 combines with J gene TRBJ1-1, with unresolved D. The germline V and J ends were trimmed by 3 bases and 1 base, with 6 bases remaining between them. Germline CDR1 WNHNN, CDR2 SYGVQD (reference sequence). CDR3 length: 13 residues. The CDR3 protein is CASSDTRNTEAFF. CDR3 in DNA: TGCGCCAGCAGTGATACCAGGAACACTGAAGCTTTCTTT.

J is TRBJ1-5 and V is TRBV2, with unresolved D. Trimming removed 3 bases at V and 7 bases at J, with 13 bases between. The CDR3 is 14 residues long. Per germline, CDR1 SNHLY and CDR2 FYNNEI. DNA of the CDR3: TGTGCCAGCAGTGAGAACGCCGGACGGCAGCCCCAGCATTTT. Its protein product is CASSENAGRQPQHF.

This clone was seen only a few times. This chain links TRBV19 with TRBJ2-7, with 7 nucleotides matching TRBD2. CDR3 length: 15 amino acids. J gave up 0 bases and V 3 bases, and 5 bases lay outside the gene matches. Germline-derived CDR1 and CDR2 are LNHDA and SQIVND (reference sequence). CDR3 sequence (DNA): TGTGCCAGTAGTATCTCAGCGGGATTCTCCTACGAGCAGTACTTC. This translates into CASSISAGFSYEQYF.

This rearrangement joins TRBV6-5 to TRBJ2-5; D call uncertain. Trimming removed 0 bases at V and 7 bases at J, with 15 bases between. Per germline, CDR1 MNHEY and CDR2 SVGAGI. CDR3 length: 15 amino acids. In DNA, the CDR3 is TGTGCCAGCAGTTACTCGAACCCCGCGGTCGGGACCCAGTACTTC. As protein: CASSYSNPAVGTQYF.

J is TRBJ2-3 and V is TRBV19; D ambiguous. Germline V CDR1 and CDR2: LNHDA, SQIVND (reference sequence). The V gene lost 1 base and the J gene lost 6 bases, with 11 bases spanning the gap. The CDR3 consists of 14 residues. CDR3 residues: CASSIGGTSDTQYF. The CDR3 DNA reads as TGTGCCAGTAGTATAGGAGGTACGTCGGATACGCAGTATTTT.

J is TRBJ1-5 and V is TRBV19, with unresolved D. The CDR3 sequence is 11 residues long. Germline CDR1 reads LNHDA; CDR2 reads SQIVND (reference sequence). The V and J ends lost 5 bases and 7 bases respectively, with 6 bases between them. DNA of the CDR3: TGTGCCAGTAGTGAAGGGCAGCCCCAGCATTTT. Translation: CASSEGQPQHF. Combining the CDR3 with reference TRBV19 and TRBJ1-5 gives the whole variable domain DGGITQSPKYLFRKEGQNVTLSCEQNLNHDAMYWYRQDPGQGLRLIYYSQIVNDFQKGDIAEGYSVSREKKESFPLTVTSAQKNPTAFYLCASSEGQPQHFGDGTRLSIL.

The rearrangement links TRBV11-3 to TRBJ1-3; D is perhaps TRBD1 (5 bases). Germline V gene lookup returns CDR1 SGHNT and CDR2 YENEEA. This CDR3 is 16 amino acids long. Trimming left V 5 bases short and J 0 bases short, with 14 bases between. CDR3 in amino acids: CASSPRRGSSGNTIYF. The CDR3 nucleotides are TGTGCCAGCAGCCCACGGCGGGGGAGCTCTGGAAACACCATATATTTT.

The V call is TRBV4-3, the J call TRBJ2-7; D is ambiguous. The germline V and J ends were trimmed by 4 bases and 4 bases, with 17 bases remaining between them. The CDR3 contains 15 residues. Germline lookup yields CDR1 LGHNA and CDR2 YSLEER. In DNA form, the CDR3 reads TGCGCCAGCAGCCGCGCCCTTGGACGGATGTACGAGCAGTACTTC. It codes for CASSRALGRMYEQYF.

The chain employs TRBV18 and TRBJ1-1; D is undetermined. Looked up from germline, CDR1 is KGHSH and CDR2 is LQKENI. The CDR3 contains 13 residues. The V end was cut by 3 bases, the J end by 5 bases, with 10 bases between. CDR3 coding DNA: TGTGCCAGCTCACCGGTGGGAGGAACTGAAGCTTTCTTT. Protein product: CASSPVGGTEAFF. Complete variable domain (other parts from reference TRBV18 and TRBJ1-1): NAGVMQNPRHLVRRRGQEARLRCSPMKGHSHVYWYRQLPEEGLKFMVYLQKENIIDESGMPKERFSAEFPKEGPSILRIQQVVRGDSAAYFCASSPVGGTEAFFGQGTRLTVV.

The rearrangement joins TRBV19 to TRBJ1-2; maybe TRBD1 (5 bases). This CDR3 has 12 amino acids. Germline-derived CDR1 and CDR2 are LNHDA and SQIVND (reference sequence). Trimming took off 5 bases at V and 8 bases at J, with 12 bases between the two ends. CDR3 sequence: CASSRQGRGYTF. The DNA for the CDR3 is TGTGCCAGTAGTCGGCAGGGAAGAGGCTACACCTTC.

V gene TRBV5-6 combines with J gene TRBJ1-2, with 8 bases identical to TRBD1. The germline V gene encodes CDR1 SGHDT and CDR2 YYEEEE. With V trimmed by 0 bases and J by 8 bases, 6 bases remained unmatched. The CDR3 sequence is 14 residues long. The CDR3 is CASSLGATGEGYTF. CDR3 nucleotides: TGTGCCAGCAGCTTGGGTGCGACAGGGGAAGGCTACACCTTC. Full variable domain (rest looked up from reference TRBV5-6 and TRBJ1-2): DAGVTQSPTHLIKTRGQQVTLRCSPKSGHDTVSWYQQALGQGPQFIFQYYEEEERQRGNFPDRFSGHQFPNYSSELNVNALLLGDSALYLCASSLGATGEGYTFGSGTRLTVV.

The chain links TRBV2 to TRBJ1-3, with 7 bases identical to TRBD1. Germline loops: CDR1 SNHLY, CDR2 FYNNEI. The CDR3 loop spans 15 amino acids. V lost 0 bases, J lost 7 bases, and 6 bases stayed unmatched. The CDR3 region has the DNA TGTGCCAGCAGTGAAGCGGTGGCAGGGGGTAACACCATATATTTT. As protein: CASSEAVAGGNTIYF.

The V gene is TRBV4-2, the J gene TRBJ2-3; D may correspond to TRBD1 or TRBD2 (6 bases each). Germline CDR1 reads LGHNA; CDR2 reads YNFKEQ. CDR3 size: 16 residues. V was shortened by 2 bases and J by 4 bases, with 16 bases between the two germline ends. DNA of the CDR3: TGTGCCAGCAGCCAACCCCAAGGGGGGCCTGCAGATACGCAGTATTTT. This codes for CASSQPQGGPADTQYF.

This clone was seen more than once but under ten times. The rearrangement joins TRBV15 to TRBJ2-7, with 8 positions matching TRBD1. The V and J ends lost 2 bases and 3 bases, in that order; junction bases with no gene match: 6. The germline gives CDR1 LNHNV, CDR2 YYDKDF (reference sequence). The length of the CDR3 is 15 residues. Written as DNA, the CDR3 is TGTGCCACCAGCAGAAGGACAGGGTCCTACTACGAGCAGTACTTC. It specifies CATSRRTGSYYEQYF.

This clone was recorded a few times. CDR3 nucleotides: TGCGCCAGCAGATTAAACGACGGGCTCTCCTACGAGCAGTACTTC. The encoded protein is CASRLNDGLSYEQYF. The genes are TRBV4-1 and TRBJ2-7; D not resolved. CDR3 length: 15 amino acids. V was shortened by 6 bases and J by 0 bases, with 15 bases between the two germline ends. Per the germline V gene, CDR1 is MGHRA and CDR2 is YSYEKL.

The V call is TRBV19, the J call TRBJ2-7; TRBD1 or TRBD2 may be the D gene (6 bases each). V was shortened by 5 bases and J by 1 base, with 15 bases between the two germline ends. Looked up from germline, CDR1 is LNHDA and CDR2 is SQIVND (reference sequence). The CDR3 is 15 amino acids. DNA of the CDR3: TGTGCCAGTAGTGCCTCCGGGGGCGATTCCTACGAGCAGTACTTC. This sequence encodes CASSASGGDSYEQYF.

In this sample, this clone turned up once. CDR3 DNA: TGTGCCAGCAGCTTGGGTCTTTCCAGTGTACATGAGCAGTTCTTC. The encoded protein is CASSLGLSSVHEQFF. This chain links TRBV5-6 with TRBJ2-1; D ambiguous. The CDR3 has 15 residues. The germline CDR1 and CDR2 sequences are SGHDT and YYEEEE. Trimming cost V 0 bases and J 8 bases, with 15 bases left between them.

This clone was counted a single time. CDR3 sequence: CASSGEEGTDTQYF. The CDR3, as DNA: TGTGCCAGCAGTGGCGAGGAGGGGACAGATACGCAGTATTTT. The chain is built from TRBV6-4 and TRBJ2-3, with TRBD2 as a possible D gene (6 bases). From germline, CDR1 is MRHNA and CDR2 SNTAGT. The CDR3 extends over 14 amino acids. Trimming took 4 bases from V and 3 from J, leaving 11 bases between them.

The chain couples TRBV9 to TRBJ1-2; 8 bases match TRBD1. V was clipped by 0 bases and J by 7 bases; unmatched bases: 5. The CDR3 has 14 residues. Germline CDR1 SGDLS, CDR2 YYNGEE. The CDR3 spells CASSVAAGGSGYTF. The CDR3 DNA reads as TGTGCCAGCAGCGTAGCGGCAGGGGGCTCTGGCTACACCTTC.

The chain combines TRBV9 with TRBJ2-2; TRBD2 matches at 11 bases. The V gene end was trimmed by 3 bases and the J gene end by 3 bases; junction bases not matched to a gene: 7. Germline assignment: CDR1 SGDLS and CDR2 YYNGEE. The length of the CDR3 is 17 residues. CDR3 protein: CASSATTSGDDTGELFF. In DNA form, the CDR3 reads TGTGCCAGCAGCGCGACGACTAGCGGGGATGACACCGGGGAGCTGTTTTTT.

The V and J genes are TRBV5-4 and TRBJ2-7; tentatively, D is TRBD2 (6 bases). CDR3 length equals 14 residues. Germline V lookup: CDR1 SGHNT, CDR2 YYREEE (reference sequence). The V end was cut by 0 bases, the J end by 2 bases, with 9 bases between. This CDR3 reads CASSLGGETYEQYF. The CDR3 DNA is TGTGCCAGCAGCTTGGGGGGGGAAACCTACGAGCAGTACTTC.

The rearrangement uses TRBV27 and TRBJ2-7; D is ambiguous. Trimming stripped 2 bases from V and 3 bases from J, with 8 bases between. Germline CDR1 reads MNHEY; CDR2 reads SMNVEV (reference sequence). This CDR3 has 13 amino acids. DNA of the CDR3: TGTGCCAGCAGTTTAGCGGACGACTACGAGCAGTACTTC. This codes for CASSLADDYEQYF.

The chain has TRBV14 and TRBJ2-3; D unresolved. Germline values: CDR1 SGHDN, CDR2 FVKESK. Trimming stripped 4 bases from V and 0 bases from J, with 14 bases between. The length of the CDR3 is 16 residues. The CDR3 region is CASSPGGGLSTDTQYF. The CDR3 nucleotides read TGTGCCAGCAGCCCCGGCGGTGGCCTGAGCACAGATACGCAGTATTTT.

The V and J genes are TRBV7-2 and TRBJ1-5; D might be TRBD1 (6 bases). This CDR3 comprises 17 residues. The V gene lost 0 bases and the J gene lost 0 bases, with 12 bases spanning the gap. Germline V gene data show CDR1 as SGHTA and CDR2 as FQGNSA. The CDR3 spells CASSLAGGEFSNQPQHF. The DNA of the CDR3 is TGTGCCAGCAGCTTAGCAGGGGGGGAGTTTAGCAATCAGCCCCAGCATTTT.